Reported below is one T cell receptor beta chain. Its antigen remains undetermined. No much larger clone exists at a distance of one base, and base qualities are not known. The data originate from a study of T-cell memory formation after mild COVID-19 (TCRdb year 2021). About the study as a whole: Most TCR sequence clusters were specific to one of the two donors. Longitudinal TCRalpha and TCRbeta repertoire sequencing tracked T-cell clones expanding and contracting after mild COVID-19 in a couple of donors. The cohort was made up of two young adult volunteers, one female and one male, who were previously healthy.

Study-wide findings and limitations: Balanced CD4/CD8 phenotypes were observed for clones contracting from day 15 to 85, whereas a bias towards CD4+ was observed for a second wave of clones expanding from day 15 to 37. The detection of some responding clones in pre-infection memory suggests that pre-existing cross-reactive memory T cells joined the SARS-CoV-2 response. Contracting CD4+ clones turned up mainly in the CM and EM memory subsets, whereas EMRA was where CD8+ clones were enriched. The study covered only a couple of mild cases, and larger cohorts including severe cases with pre-infection samples were considered necessary. SARS-CoV-2 specificity of the second-wave clones peaking on day 37 was not confirmed.

Ficoll-Paque density gradient centrifugation was used to isolate PBMCs. Taken from cysteine to phenylalanine, the CDR3 has 17 residues. The sequence is cut down to CDR3 DNA, 51 bases in frame from base 1. For sequencing, an Illumina NovaSeq 6000 was employed. Using 5'RACE with constant-segment primers, TCRalpha and TCRbeta cDNA libraries were constructed, with sample barcodes and unique molecular identifiers added in the process. RNA was extracted from every sample with Trizol reagent. Amplification of the libraries took two PCR steps, and the second step added a second sample barcode plus Illumina TruSeq adapters. The libraries were sequenced on an Illumina NovaSeq using 2 x 150 bp paired-end reads. The published analysis was carried out like this. With migec v1.2.7, reads were demultiplexed and then collapsed into UMI-guided consensus sequences. Using mixcr v2.1.11, UMI consensuses were aligned to TRA and TRB V and J templates and then assembled into clonotypes. A clonotype was counted as expanded or contracted only if both edgeR and NoisET called the change significant, with noise models trained on biological replicates. edgeR calls used a false discovery rate-adjusted p below 0.01 and a log2 fold-change threshold of 1. As an exploratory analysis of dynamics, max-normalized trajectories of the 1000 most abundant clonotypes were examined by PCA with hierarchical clustering. The CD4 or CD8 phenotype of responding clones was assigned using the separately sequenced CD4+ and CD8+ repertoires. TCRdb handled the public reads itself, with Q25 trimming in fastp and clone calling in MiXCR, and kept productive beta chains. CDR3 protein duplicates are merged, each entry listing the most common genes and DNA. TCRdb, not the original authors, processed these V and J calls. Across this sample there are hundreds of thousands of distinct CDR3 sequences, with about 20% seen only once. Approximately 8% of the sample is in the top ten clones.

Sequenced sample: PBMCs or a T cell subset sorted from them (not recorded which). The sequence derives from an adult woman who had mild COVID-19 (a few samples of this study predate the infection). The sample titles of this study are shuffled in the database, so cell type and time point are left out; the donor was told from shared clones. The chain employs TRBV21-1 and TRBJ1-3; the table's TRBD1 call for D was not verified on the DNA. TRBV21-1 corresponds to a pseudogene. At the DNA level, the sequence is TGTGCCAGCAGCAAAAAAGACACCCCTTACTCTGGAAACACCATATATTTT. Translated, this is CASSKKDTPYSGNTIYF.